The rows below give T cell receptor beta chains drawn from one sample of a study of early T cells in non-severe SARS-CoV-2 infection. TCRdb analysed the 5' RACE reads with MiXCR anew, one entry per CDR3 protein. This table holds 65,000 to 95,000 distinct CDR3 sequences, around 9.9% found once. The sample comprised whole blood. The origin of the receptors is an adult who was a healthcare worker with PCR-confirmed SARS-CoV-2 infection or an uninfected control (not recorded which). Each CDR3 is given with its conserved first and last residue. D genes are given only for firm matches. A row's size may be missing; if present it is once, few, many or a size class.

v_gene: TRBV12-3/TRBV12-4; abundance: many; j_gene: TRBJ2-5; d_gene: TRBD2; CDR3nt: TGTGCCAGCAGACTAGGACTAGCCGATGGGGAGACCCAGTACTTC; CDR3aa: CASRLGLADGETQYF
v_gene: TRBV2; abundance: few; j_gene: TRBJ2-3; d_gene: TRBD2; CDR3nt: TGTGCCAGCGGGGAGGGTACGCAGTATTTT; CDR3aa: CASGEGTQYF
v_gene: TRBV7-3; abundance: .; j_gene: TRBJ2-3; d_gene: .; CDR3nt: TGTGCCAGCAGCCCCGACCCCTCTAGCCGGGGTACGCAGTATTTT; CDR3aa: CASSPDPSSRGTQYF
v_gene: TRBV12-3/TRBV12-4; abundance: .; j_gene: TRBJ1-6; d_gene: .; CDR3nt: TGTGCCAGCAGTTCATATGCGAATCCACCCCTCCACTTT; CDR3aa: CASSSYANPPLHF
v_gene: TRBV5-5; abundance: .; j_gene: TRBJ1-2; d_gene: .; CDR3nt: TGTGCCAGCCTCCAGGGCCCCGGGGCCGTCTATGGCTACACCTTC; CDR3aa: CASLQGPGAVYGYTF
v_gene: TRBV12-3/TRBV12-4; abundance: medium-sized; j_gene: TRBJ1-2; d_gene: TRBD1; CDR3nt: TGTGCCAGCAGTTTGGACAGGCAGCTTTACTATGGCTACACCTTC; CDR3aa: CASSLDRQLYYGYTF
v_gene: TRBV11-2; abundance: many; j_gene: TRBJ1-4; d_gene: .; CDR3nt: TGTGCCAGCAGCTTAGACAGGGGAAGCGAAAAACTGTTTTTT; CDR3aa: CASSLDRGSEKLFF
v_gene: TRBV3-1; abundance: .; j_gene: TRBJ2-5; d_gene: TRBD2; CDR3nt: TGTGCCAGCGGTCATAGCGGGACGGAGACCCAGTACTTC; CDR3aa: CASGHSGTETQYF
v_gene: TRBV11-2; abundance: few; j_gene: TRBJ1-6; d_gene: .; CDR3nt: TGTGCCAGCAGCTTAGACGGCACAGGGTTGAGCTCCTATAATTCACCCCTCCACTTT; CDR3aa: CASSLDGTGLSSYNSPLHF
v_gene: TRBV20-1; abundance: few; j_gene: TRBJ2-3; d_gene: .; CDR3nt: TGCAGTGCTTCCCGTCATGTGGGAAGGGCGCAGTATTTT; CDR3aa: CSASRHVGRAQYF
v_gene: TRBV10-2; abundance: many; j_gene: TRBJ2-2; d_gene: TRBD2; CDR3nt: TGCGCCAGCATTGCGGGAGTAATCACCGGGGAGCTGTTTTTT; CDR3aa: CASIAGVITGELFF
v_gene: TRBV20-1; abundance: many; j_gene: TRBJ2-7; d_gene: .; CDR3nt: TGCAGTGCTAGAGGTCGGCTAGCGAAGCCCTACGAGCAGTACTTC; CDR3aa: CSARGRLAKPYEQYF
v_gene: TRBV7-3; abundance: .; j_gene: TRBJ1-6; d_gene: TRBD1; CDR3nt: TGTGCCAGCAGCCAGTCAGGGGGGTCACCCCTCCACTTT; CDR3aa: CASSQSGGSPLHF
v_gene: TRBV4-1; abundance: many; j_gene: TRBJ2-1; d_gene: .; CDR3nt: TGCGCCAGCAGCCAAGATTCGGGACGGTCCCCTAATGAGCAGTTCTTC; CDR3aa: CASSQDSGRSPNEQFF
v_gene: TRBV14; abundance: few; j_gene: TRBJ2-1; d_gene: .; CDR3nt: TGTGCCAGCAGCCTTATACTAGACAATGAGCAGTTCTTC; CDR3aa: CASSLILDNEQFF
v_gene: TRBV11-3; abundance: .; j_gene: TRBJ2-1; d_gene: TRBD1; CDR3nt: TGTGCCAGCAGCTCGGGACAGTTATACAATGAGCAGTTCTTC; CDR3aa: CASSSGQLYNEQFF
v_gene: TRBV7-2; abundance: many; j_gene: TRBJ2-1; d_gene: .; CDR3nt: TGTGCCAGCAGCCCAGGACTGGGTCATGAGCAGTTCTTC; CDR3aa: CASSPGLGHEQFF
v_gene: TRBV4-1; abundance: many; j_gene: TRBJ2-4; d_gene: .; CDR3nt: TGCGCCAGCAGCCAAGCATGGGGGTACATTCAGTACTTC; CDR3aa: CASSQAWGYIQYF
v_gene: TRBV7-9; abundance: few; j_gene: TRBJ2-3; d_gene: TRBD2; CDR3nt: TGTGCCAGCAGCTTAGTCCCGGGGGGTAGCACAGATACGCAGTATTTT; CDR3aa: CASSLVPGGSTDTQYF
v_gene: TRBV4-1; abundance: many; j_gene: TRBJ2-1; d_gene: .; CDR3nt: TGCGCCAGCAGCCAGCGAGGGAGAAGCGTCAATGAGCAGTTCTTC; CDR3aa: CASSQRGRSVNEQFF
v_gene: TRBV20-1; abundance: many; j_gene: TRBJ2-7; d_gene: TRBD2; CDR3nt: TGCAGTGCCACAAGACTAGCCGAGCCTTACGAGCAGTACTTC; CDR3aa: CSATRLAEPYEQYF
v_gene: TRBV24-1; abundance: .; j_gene: TRBJ2-2; d_gene: .; CDR3nt: TGTGCCGTCTCAGGGGTCGGGGAGCTGTTTTTT; CDR3aa: CAVSGVGELFF
v_gene: TRBV30; abundance: many; j_gene: TRBJ2-5; d_gene: TRBD2; CDR3nt: TGTGCCTGGAGTGTACCTCCAGCGGGAGGTGGCCAAGAGACCCAGTACTTC; CDR3aa: CAWSVPPAGGGQETQYF
v_gene: TRBV12-3/TRBV12-4; abundance: many; j_gene: TRBJ1-1; d_gene: .; CDR3nt: TGTGCCAGCAGTCTCCACTTGAAAGGGGAAGCTTTCTTT; CDR3aa: CASSLHLKGEAFF
v_gene: TRBV18; abundance: .; j_gene: TRBJ2-1; d_gene: TRBD2; CDR3nt: TGTGCCAGCTCACCAACGATAGGCGGGAGCCAGGCCCAGGTTGGTGAGCAGTTCTTC; CDR3aa: CASSPTIGGSQAQVGEQFF
v_gene: TRBV6-1; abundance: many; j_gene: TRBJ1-5; d_gene: .; CDR3nt: TGTGCCAGCAGTGAAGGATGGAGCAATCAGCCCCAGCATTTT; CDR3aa: CASSEGWSNQPQHF
v_gene: TRBV4-1; abundance: .; j_gene: TRBJ2-1; d_gene: .; CDR3nt: TGCGCCAGCAGCCAGCCTAGGGGCAGGTACAATGAGCAGTTCTTC; CDR3aa: CASSQPRGRYNEQFF
v_gene: TRBV10-3; abundance: many; j_gene: TRBJ2-7; d_gene: .; CDR3nt: TGTGCCATCAGTGAGCTAAAGGACGGCTACGAGCAGTACTTC; CDR3aa: CAISELKDGYEQYF
v_gene: TRBV5-1; abundance: many; j_gene: TRBJ2-2; d_gene: TRBD2; CDR3nt: TGCGCCAGCAGCTTGCTGGCGGGAGGGCTACCCGGGGAGCTGTTTTTT; CDR3aa: CASSLLAGGLPGELFF
v_gene: TRBV18; abundance: .; j_gene: TRBJ2-5; d_gene: .; CDR3nt: TGTGCCAGCTCACCTCCCACGCGGAAAGAGACCCAGTACTTC; CDR3aa: CASSPPTRKETQYF
v_gene: TRBV28; abundance: .; j_gene: TRBJ2-3; d_gene: .; CDR3nt: TGTGCCAGCACCTGGGGCGGGACGTCAGATACGCAGTATTTT; CDR3aa: CASTWGGTSDTQYF
v_gene: TRBV12-3/TRBV12-4; abundance: few; j_gene: TRBJ2-2; d_gene: TRBD2; CDR3nt: TGTGCCAGCAGTTCTTATAGCGGGAGGGTGTACACCGGGGAGCTGTTTTTT; CDR3aa: CASSSYSGRVYTGELFF
v_gene: TRBV6-2/TRBV6-3; abundance: many; j_gene: TRBJ2-1; d_gene: .; CDR3nt: TGTGCCAGCAGCCAACTTGGCAATGAGCAGTTCTTC; CDR3aa: CASSQLGNEQFF
v_gene: TRBV28; abundance: .; j_gene: TRBJ2-5; d_gene: .; CDR3nt: TGTGCCAGCAGCAAGTCAGCTTTAGGGACCCAGTACTTC; CDR3aa: CASSKSALGTQYF
v_gene: TRBV5-5; abundance: few; j_gene: TRBJ2-5; d_gene: TRBD2; CDR3nt: TGTGCCAGCAGCTCTACGGGAGGGCATCCCAAAGAGACCCAGTACTTC; CDR3aa: CASSSTGGHPKETQYF
v_gene: TRBV24-1; abundance: .; j_gene: TRBJ2-3; d_gene: .; CDR3nt: TGTGCCACCAGTGGACTCTCTTATACGCAGTATTTT; CDR3aa: CATSGLSYTQYF
v_gene: TRBV20-1; abundance: many; j_gene: TRBJ1-1; d_gene: TRBD1; CDR3nt: TGCAGTGCTAGAAATTCCAGGGGGCGAACTGAAGCTTTCTTT; CDR3aa: CSARNSRGRTEAFF
v_gene: TRBV9; abundance: few; j_gene: TRBJ2-7; d_gene: .; CDR3nt: TGTGCCAGCAGCGTAGCTTCGGGAACCTACCACGAGCAGTACTTC; CDR3aa: CASSVASGTYHEQYF
v_gene: TRBV20-1; abundance: many; j_gene: TRBJ2-2; d_gene: .; CDR3nt: TGCAGTGCAGATGGACTGGGGGCCGGGGAGCTGTTTTTT; CDR3aa: CSADGLGAGELFF
v_gene: TRBV7-9; abundance: .; j_gene: TRBJ1-4; d_gene: TRBD1; CDR3nt: TGTGCCAGCAGCTTGGGACAGTATAATGAAAAACTGTTTTTT; CDR3aa: CASSLGQYNEKLFF
v_gene: TRBV12-3/TRBV12-4; abundance: .; j_gene: TRBJ2-2; d_gene: .; CDR3nt: TGTGCCAGCACCCCGGACTATTCCGGCGGGGAGCTGTTTTTT; CDR3aa: CASTPDYSGGELFF
v_gene: TRBV6-1; abundance: many; j_gene: TRBJ2-7; d_gene: .; CDR3nt: TGTGCCAGCAGTGTCGGACAGCTTCTTGGCGAGCAGTACTTC; CDR3aa: CASSVGQLLGEQYF